The 18 T cell receptor beta chains reported below all come from one sample, sequenced in a study of CD8 T cells in ankylosing spondylitis. TCRdb reprocessed the 5' RACE reads via MiXCR and lists one record per CDR3 protein. The table shows 380,000 or so distinct CDR3 sequences, with about 20% occurring only once. The sample taken for sequencing was blood, either unsorted or a sorted T cell fraction (not recorded which). The receptors come from a male donor with ankylosing spondylitis or in good health (not recorded which).

This clonotype was picked up a small number of times. This chain joins TRBV28 and TRBJ2-3, with TRBD2 matching 15 bases. V gave up 10 bases and J gave up 0 bases; unmatched junction bases: 8. Germline CDR1 and CDR2: MDHEN and SYDVKM. The CDR3 consists of 17 residues. In DNA, the CDR3 is TGTGCCACTGGGACTAGCGGGGGGTCCGGGAGCACAGATACGCAGTATTTT. Its protein product is CATGTSGGSGSTDTQYF.

The chain recombines TRBV12-3 or TRBV12-4 with TRBJ2-3; weak D call: TRBD2 (7 bases). Trimming cost V 8 bases and J 6 bases, with 21 bases left between them. The CDR3 has 15 amino acids. The CDR3 loop is CASSWGGGPGDTQYF. The CDR3, as DNA: TGTGCCAGCTCATGGGGCGGGGGCCCGGGGGATACGCAGTATTTT.

V and J are TRBV29-1 and TRBJ2-1; tentative D call: TRBD2 (5 bases). CDR1 SQVTM and CDR2 ANQGSEA come from the germline V gene. The CDR3 spans 11 residues. V was shortened by 6 bases and J by 9 bases, with 12 bases between the two germline ends. CDR3 region: CSVGKNTEQFF. DNA of the CDR3: TGCAGCGTCGGGAAAAATACTGAGCAGTTCTTC.

This rearrangement joins TRBV2 to TRBJ2-1, with D possibly matching TRBD2 (6 bases). The CDR3 sequence is 14 residues long. The germline V gene encodes CDR1 SNHLY and CDR2 FYNNEI. V shed 8 bases and J shed 9 bases, with 20 bases lying between them. CDR3 sequence (DNA): TGTGCCAGCGCGGAGACTAGTTTTTGGGCTGAGCAGTTCTTC. This codes for CASAETSFWAEQFF. Full variable domain (outside the CDR3, taken from reference TRBV2 and TRBJ2-1): EPEVTQTPSHQVTQMGQEVILRCVPISNHLYFYWYRQILGQKVEFLVSFYNNEISEKSEIFDDQFSVERPDGSNFTLKIRSTKLEDSAMYFCASAETSFWAEQFFGPGTRLTVL.

The rearrangement uses TRBV6-5 and TRBJ2-7; D ambiguous. The germline V gene encodes CDR1 MNHEY and CDR2 SVGAGI. Deletions cut 0 bases from V and 3 bases from J, with 6 bases between. The length of the CDR3 is 13 residues. The CDR3 spells CASSYSGSYEQYF. The CDR3 nucleotides are TGTGCCAGCAGTTACTCGGGCAGCTACGAGCAGTACTTC.

This rearrangement joins TRBV27 to TRBJ2-7; D uncertain. This CDR3 is 14 amino acids long. V lost 4 bases to trimming and J lost 0 bases, with 10 bases between them. Germline V gene sequence: CDR1 MNHEY, CDR2 SMNVEV (reference sequence). The CDR3 DNA is TGTGCCAGCAGTTCGGGCCTGAGCTCCTACGAGCAGTACTTC. This encodes CASSSGLSSYEQYF.

The genes are TRBV25-1 and TRBJ2-5; tentative D call: TRBD1 (6 bases). The CDR3 has 14 amino acids. The germline V gene has CDR1 MGHDK and CDR2 SYGVNS. V lost 2 bases and J 8 bases, leaving 15 bases between the germline ends. The CDR3 sequence is CASSEITTGYTQYF. CDR3 sequence (DNA): TGTGCCAGCAGTGAAATAACCACAGGGTACACCCAGTACTTC.

The V call is TRBV12-3 or TRBV12-4, the J call TRBJ2-2; D unresolved. V was shortened by 3 bases and J by 5 bases, with 10 bases between the two germline ends. The CDR3 has 14 residues. The chain's CDR3 is CASSLSVGTGELFF. In DNA, the CDR3 is TGTGCCAGCAGTTTGTCGGTAGGGACCGGGGAGCTGTTTTTT.

This chain links TRBV7-3 with TRBJ2-2; the D gene could be TRBD1 or TRBD2 (5 bases each). Germline loops: CDR1 SGHTA, CDR2 FQGTGA. This CDR3 comprises 12 residues. Trimming stripped 10 bases from V and 4 bases from J, with 10 bases between. The CDR3 region has the DNA TGTGCCACCAAGGGGAGCACCGGGGAGCTGTTTTTT. This translates into CATKGSTGELFF.

The chain has TRBV3-1 and TRBJ2-2, with D perhaps matching TRBD1 or TRBD2 (5 bases each). Germline V gives CDR1 LGHDT, CDR2 YNNKEL (reference sequence). Trimming pared 2 bases from V and 7 bases from J, leaving 11 bases between. The length of the CDR3 is 14 residues. The DNA for the CDR3 is TGTGCCAGCAGCCAATATGAGGGGTTCGGGGAGCTGTTTTTT. It yields the protein CASSQYEGFGELFF.

This clonotype has more than one count but fewer than ten. This sequence joins TRBV24-1 and TRBJ2-1; D call uncertain. This CDR3 has 13 residues. The germline gives CDR1 KGHDR, CDR2 SFDVKD. Trimming cost V 2 bases and J 7 bases, with 8 bases left between them. Written as DNA, the CDR3 is TGTGCCACCAGTGATTCTCGGGTGAATGAGCAGTTCTTC. Protein sequence: CATSDSRVNEQFF.

V usage is TRBV10-3 and J usage is TRBJ2-1; D uncertain. This CDR3 has 19 residues. V dropped 0 bases and J dropped 0 bases, with 18 bases sitting between them. The germline gives CDR1 ENHRY, CDR2 SYGVKD. CDR3: CAISESAAGDLSSYNEQFF. CDR3 coding DNA: TGTGCCATCAGTGAGTCGGCGGCCGGAGATCTCAGCTCCTACAATGAGCAGTTCTTC.

This clonotype was found many times. The chain employs TRBV20-1 and TRBJ2-7; 8 bases match TRBD2. V lost 0 bases and J lost 3; bases outside the gene matches: 4. The germline V gene has CDR1 DFQATT and CDR2 SNEGSKA (reference sequence). The CDR3 extends over 14 amino acids. The CDR3 region has the DNA TGCAGTGCTAGAGATCTAGCGGGCGGCTACGAGCAGTACTTC. It yields the protein CSARDLAGGYEQYF.

The V call is TRBV4-1, the J call TRBJ2-1; TRBD2 matches 12 bases. This CDR3 has 20 amino acids. V trimming: 4 bases; J trimming: 0 bases; junction bases outside the gene matches: 13. Germline CDR1 MGHRA, CDR2 YSYEKL. CDR3 protein: CASSPPTSGGPESSYNEQFF. CDR3 bases: TGCGCCAGCAGCCCTCCCACTAGCGGGGGGCCCGAAAGCTCCTACAATGAGCAGTTCTTC.

This clonotype was counted between two and nine times. The chain employs TRBV29-1 and TRBJ2-1; TRBD2 matches at 7 bases. The CDR3 has 13 amino acids. The germline V gene encodes CDR1 SQVTM and CDR2 ANQGSEA. Losses at the gene ends were 8 bases for V and 1 base for J; bases not matched to a gene: 5. The CDR3 sequence: CSSRGDSYNEQFF. The CDR3 DNA is TGCAGCTCCCGGGGGGATTCCTACAATGAGCAGTTCTTC.

This clonotype was counted a few times. V and J are TRBV10-3 and TRBJ2-5; 7 bases agree with TRBD1. Germline CDR1 ENHRY, CDR2 SYGVKD. CDR3 size: 14 residues. The junction had 7 bases not matched to a gene; V was cut back by 9 bases and J by 0 bases. The CDR3 loop is CAIKTDRNQETQYF. CDR3 nucleotide sequence: TGTGCCATAAAGACGGACAGGAACCAAGAGACCCAGTACTTC.

The chain carries TRBV7-2 and TRBJ2-1; D possibly corresponds to TRBD2 (5 bases). The CDR3 runs to 13 residues. V lost 6 bases, J lost 12 bases, and 18 bases lay in between. Germline values: CDR1 SGHTA, CDR2 FQGNSA. In DNA form, the CDR3 reads TGTGCCAGCAGGCCAGCGCAGGCTGGAGGGCAGTTCTTC. As protein: CASRPAQAGGQFF.

This clonotype turned up a few times. J is TRBJ2-6 and V is TRBV10-3; D call uncertain. CDR3 length: 14 amino acids. Trimming shortened V by 10 bases and J by 0 bases, and 10 bases separated the two germline ends. Germline CDR1 and CDR2: ENHRY and SYGVKD. CDR3 loop: CATHGSSGANVLTF. CDR3 coding DNA: TGTGCCACCCATGGCAGCTCTGGGGCCAACGTCCTGACTTTC.